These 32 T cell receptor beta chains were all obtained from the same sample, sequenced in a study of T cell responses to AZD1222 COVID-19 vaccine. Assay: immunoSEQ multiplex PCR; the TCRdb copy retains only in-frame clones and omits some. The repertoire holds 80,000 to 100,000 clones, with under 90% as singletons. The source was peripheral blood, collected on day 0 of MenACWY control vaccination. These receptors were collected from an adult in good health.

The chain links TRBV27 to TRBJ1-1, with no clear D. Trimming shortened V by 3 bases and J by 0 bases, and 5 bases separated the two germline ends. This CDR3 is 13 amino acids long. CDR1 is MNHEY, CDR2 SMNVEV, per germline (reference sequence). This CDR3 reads CASSFKLNTEAFF. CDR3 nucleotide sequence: TGTGCCAGCAGTTTTAAACTGAACACTGAAGCTTTCTTT.

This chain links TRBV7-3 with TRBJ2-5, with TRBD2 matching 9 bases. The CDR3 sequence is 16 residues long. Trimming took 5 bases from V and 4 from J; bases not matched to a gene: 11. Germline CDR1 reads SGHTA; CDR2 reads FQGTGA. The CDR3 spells CASSTSGLAGTETQYF. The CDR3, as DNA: TGTGCCAGCAGCACCTCGGGGCTAGCGGGGACAGAGACCCAGTACTTC. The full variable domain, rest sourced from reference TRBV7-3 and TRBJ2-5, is GAGVSQTPSNKVTEKGKYVELRCDPISGHTALYWYRQSLGQGPEFLIYFQGTGAADDSGLPNDRFFAVRPEGSVSTLKIQRTERGDSAVYLCASSTSGLAGTETQYFGPGTRLLVL.

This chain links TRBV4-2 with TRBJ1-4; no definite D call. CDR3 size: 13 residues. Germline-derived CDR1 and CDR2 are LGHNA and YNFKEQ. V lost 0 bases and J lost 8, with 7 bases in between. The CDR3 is CASSQDPHEKLFF. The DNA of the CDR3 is TGTGCCAGCAGCCAAGATCCGCACGAAAAACTGTTTTTT.

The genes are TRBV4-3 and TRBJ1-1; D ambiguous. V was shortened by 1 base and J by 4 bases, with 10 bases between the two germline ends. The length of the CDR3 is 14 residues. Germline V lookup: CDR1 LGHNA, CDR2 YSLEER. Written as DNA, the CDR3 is TGCGCCAGCAGCCAAGTAGGGTTTGGCACTGAAGCTTTCTTT. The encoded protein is CASSQVGFGTEAFF.

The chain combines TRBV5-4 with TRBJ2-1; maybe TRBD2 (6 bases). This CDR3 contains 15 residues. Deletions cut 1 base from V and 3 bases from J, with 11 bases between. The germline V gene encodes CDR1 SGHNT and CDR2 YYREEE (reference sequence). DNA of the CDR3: TGTGCCAGCAGCTTGACGGGGGTTAACTACAATGAGCAGTTCTTC. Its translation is CASSLTGVNYNEQFF.

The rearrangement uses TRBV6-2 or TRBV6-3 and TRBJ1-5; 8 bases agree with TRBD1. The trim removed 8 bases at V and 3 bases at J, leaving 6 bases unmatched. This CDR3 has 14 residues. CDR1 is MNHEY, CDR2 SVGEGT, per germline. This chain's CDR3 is CASRPGGNNQPQHF. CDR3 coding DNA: TGTGCCAGCCGCCCAGGGGGCAACAATCAGCCCCAGCATTTT.

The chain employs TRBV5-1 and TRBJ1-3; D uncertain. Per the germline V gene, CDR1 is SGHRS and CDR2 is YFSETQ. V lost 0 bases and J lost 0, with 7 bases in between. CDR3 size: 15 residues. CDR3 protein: CASSLEGNSGNTIYF. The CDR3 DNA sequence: TGCGCCAGCAGCTTGGAGGGAAACTCTGGAAACACCATATATTTT.

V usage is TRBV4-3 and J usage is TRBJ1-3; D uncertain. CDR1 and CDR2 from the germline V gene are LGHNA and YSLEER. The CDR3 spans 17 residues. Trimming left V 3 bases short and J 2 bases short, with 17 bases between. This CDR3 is CASSQLPSMLTGNTIYF. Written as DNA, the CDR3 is TGCGCCAGCAGCCAGCTCCCCTCCATGCTGACTGGAAACACCATATATTTT.

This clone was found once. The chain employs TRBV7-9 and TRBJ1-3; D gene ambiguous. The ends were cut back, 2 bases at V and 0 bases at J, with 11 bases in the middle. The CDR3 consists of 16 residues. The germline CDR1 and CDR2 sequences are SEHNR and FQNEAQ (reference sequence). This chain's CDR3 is CASSLFGRDSGNTIYF. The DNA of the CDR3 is TGTGCCAGCAGCTTATTTGGGAGGGACTCTGGAAACACCATATATTTT.

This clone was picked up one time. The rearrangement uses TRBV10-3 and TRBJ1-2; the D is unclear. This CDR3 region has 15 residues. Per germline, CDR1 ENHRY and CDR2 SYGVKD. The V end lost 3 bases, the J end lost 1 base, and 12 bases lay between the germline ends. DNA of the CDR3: TGTGCCATCAGTGATCGGGGAGCCCTTAACTATGGCTACACCTTC. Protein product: CAISDRGALNYGYTF.

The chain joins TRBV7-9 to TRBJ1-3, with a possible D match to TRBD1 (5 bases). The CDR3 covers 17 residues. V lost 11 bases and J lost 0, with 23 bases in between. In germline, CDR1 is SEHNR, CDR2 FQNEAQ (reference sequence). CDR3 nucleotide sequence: TGTGCCGCACAAACCCAGGGACCGTCTTTCTCTGGAAACACCATATATTTT. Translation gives CAAQTQGPSFSGNTIYF. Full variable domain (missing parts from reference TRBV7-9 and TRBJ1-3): DTGVSQNPRHKITKRGQNVTFRCDPISEHNRLYWYRQTLGQGPEFLTYFQNEAQLEKSRLLSDRFSAERPKGSFSTLEIQRTEQGDSAMYLCAAQTQGPSFSGNTIYFGEGSWLTVV.

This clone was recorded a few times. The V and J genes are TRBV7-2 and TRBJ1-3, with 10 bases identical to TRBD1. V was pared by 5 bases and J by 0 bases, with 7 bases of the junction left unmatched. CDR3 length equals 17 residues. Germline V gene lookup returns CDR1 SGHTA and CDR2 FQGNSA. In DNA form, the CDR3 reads TGTGCCAGCAGCCCCCGGACAGGGGGGATCTCTGGAAACACCATATATTTT. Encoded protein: CASSPRTGGISGNTIYF.

CDR3 nucleotides: TGTGCCAGCAGTTTAGGGGGGCAAGAGACCCAGTACTTC. Encoded protein: CASSLGGQETQYF. The chain is built from TRBV28 and TRBJ2-5; D is possibly TRBD2 (6 bases). V was shortened by 2 bases and J by 2 bases, with 6 bases between the two germline ends. There are 13 residues in the CDR3. Looked up from germline, CDR1 is MDHEN and CDR2 is SYDVKM.

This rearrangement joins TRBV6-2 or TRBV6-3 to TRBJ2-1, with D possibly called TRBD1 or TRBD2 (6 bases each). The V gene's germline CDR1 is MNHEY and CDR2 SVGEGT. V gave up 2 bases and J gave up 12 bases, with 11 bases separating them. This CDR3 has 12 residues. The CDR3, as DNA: TGTGCCAGCAGTTACGTCGGGGGCGGGCAGTTCTTC. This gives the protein CASSYVGGGQFF.

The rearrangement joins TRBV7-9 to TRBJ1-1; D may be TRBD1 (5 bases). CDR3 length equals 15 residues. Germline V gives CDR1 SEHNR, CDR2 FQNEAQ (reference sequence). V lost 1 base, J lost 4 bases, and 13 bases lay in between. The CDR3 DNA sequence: TGTGCCAGCAGCTTAGGTGGGACTGAGGGCACTGAAGCTTTCTTT. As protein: CASSLGGTEGTEAFF.

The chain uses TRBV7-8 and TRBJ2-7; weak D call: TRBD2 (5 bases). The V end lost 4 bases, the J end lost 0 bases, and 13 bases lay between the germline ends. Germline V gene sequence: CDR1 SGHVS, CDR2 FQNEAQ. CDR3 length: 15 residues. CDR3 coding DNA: TGTGCCAGCAGCTCATGGACGGGAAGCTCCTACGAGCAGTACTTC. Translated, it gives CASSSWTGSSYEQYF.

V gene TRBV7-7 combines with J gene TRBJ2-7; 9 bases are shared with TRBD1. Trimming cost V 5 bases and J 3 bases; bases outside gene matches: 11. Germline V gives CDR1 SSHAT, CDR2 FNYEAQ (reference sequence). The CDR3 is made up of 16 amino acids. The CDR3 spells CASSPQGQGSIYEQYF. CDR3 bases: TGTGCCAGCAGCCCCCAAGGACAGGGGAGCATCTACGAGCAGTACTTC.

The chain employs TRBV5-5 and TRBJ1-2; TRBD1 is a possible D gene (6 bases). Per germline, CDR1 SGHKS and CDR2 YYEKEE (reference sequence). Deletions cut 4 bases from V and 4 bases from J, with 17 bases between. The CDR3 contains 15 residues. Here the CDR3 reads CASSPSGANRYGYTF. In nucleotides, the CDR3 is TGTGCCAGCAGCCCGTCAGGGGCCAACCGCTATGGCTACACCTTC.

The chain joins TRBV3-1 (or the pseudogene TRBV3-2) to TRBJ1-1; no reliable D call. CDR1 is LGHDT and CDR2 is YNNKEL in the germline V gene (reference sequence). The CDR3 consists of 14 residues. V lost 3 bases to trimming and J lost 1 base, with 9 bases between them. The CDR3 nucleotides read TGTGCCAGCAGCCACGGGAGGGAGAACACTGAAGCTTTCTTT. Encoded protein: CASSHGRENTEAFF.

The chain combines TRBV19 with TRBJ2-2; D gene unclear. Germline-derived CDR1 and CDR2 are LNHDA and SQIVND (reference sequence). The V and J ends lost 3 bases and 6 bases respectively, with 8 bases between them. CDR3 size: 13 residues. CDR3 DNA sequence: TGTGCCAGTAGTATCCAGAGGTCCGGGGAGCTGTTTTTT. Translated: CASSIQRSGELFF.

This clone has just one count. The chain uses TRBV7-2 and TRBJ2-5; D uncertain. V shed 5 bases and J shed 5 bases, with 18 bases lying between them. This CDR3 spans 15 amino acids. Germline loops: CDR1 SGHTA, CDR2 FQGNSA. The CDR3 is CASSPSPDNQETQYF. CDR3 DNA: TGTGCCAGCAGCCCTTCCCCAGACAATCAGGAGACCCAGTACTTC.

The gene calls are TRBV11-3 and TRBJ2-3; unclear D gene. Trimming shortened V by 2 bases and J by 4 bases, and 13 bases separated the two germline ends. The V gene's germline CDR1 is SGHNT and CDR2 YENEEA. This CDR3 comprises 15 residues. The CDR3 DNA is TGTGCCAGCAGCTTACAAGGACGTAGCCCAGATACGCAGTATTTT. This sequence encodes CASSLQGRSPDTQYF.

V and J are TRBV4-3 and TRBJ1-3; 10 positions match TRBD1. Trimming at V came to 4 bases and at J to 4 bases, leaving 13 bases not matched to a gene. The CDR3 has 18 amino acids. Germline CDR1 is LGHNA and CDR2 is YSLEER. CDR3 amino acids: CASSPGTGEGLYGNTIYF. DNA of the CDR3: TGCGCCAGCAGCCCAGGGACAGGGGAAGGACTTTACGGAAACACCATATATTTT.

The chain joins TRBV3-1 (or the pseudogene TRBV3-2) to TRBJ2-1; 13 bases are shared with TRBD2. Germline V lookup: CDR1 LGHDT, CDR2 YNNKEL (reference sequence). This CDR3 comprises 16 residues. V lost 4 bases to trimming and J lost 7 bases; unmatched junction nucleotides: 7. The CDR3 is CASSLRLLAGGNEQFF. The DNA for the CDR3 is TGTGCCAGCAGCCTTCGACTACTAGCGGGGGGGAATGAGCAGTTCTTC.

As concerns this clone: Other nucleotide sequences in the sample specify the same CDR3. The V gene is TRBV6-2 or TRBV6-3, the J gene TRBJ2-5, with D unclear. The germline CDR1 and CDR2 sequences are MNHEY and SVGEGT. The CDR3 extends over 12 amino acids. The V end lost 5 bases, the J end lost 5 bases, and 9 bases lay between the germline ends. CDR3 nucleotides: TGTGCCAGCAGTCCCGGCGAGGAGACCCAGTACTTC. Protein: CASSPGEETQYF.

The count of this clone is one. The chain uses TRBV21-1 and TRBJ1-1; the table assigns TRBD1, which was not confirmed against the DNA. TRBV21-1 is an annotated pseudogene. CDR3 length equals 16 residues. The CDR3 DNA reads TGTGCCAGCAGCAAAGAGGGGGACAGGGAGAACACTGAAGCTTTCTTT. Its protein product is CASSKEGDRENTEAFF.

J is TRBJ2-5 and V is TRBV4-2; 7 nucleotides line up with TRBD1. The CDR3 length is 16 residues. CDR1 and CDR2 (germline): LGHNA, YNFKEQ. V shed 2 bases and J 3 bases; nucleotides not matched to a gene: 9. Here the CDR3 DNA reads TGTGCCAGCAGCCAATCCTGGGGGACAGCAAAAGAGACCCAGTACTTC. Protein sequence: CASSQSWGTAKETQYF.

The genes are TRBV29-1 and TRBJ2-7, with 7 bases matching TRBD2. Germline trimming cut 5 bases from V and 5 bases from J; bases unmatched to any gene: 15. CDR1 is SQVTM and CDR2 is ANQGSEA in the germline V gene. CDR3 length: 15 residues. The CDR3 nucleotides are TGCAGCGTTCTCCAAAAGTGGACGGGGGGAAACGAGCAGTACTTC. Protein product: CSVLQKWTGGNEQYF.

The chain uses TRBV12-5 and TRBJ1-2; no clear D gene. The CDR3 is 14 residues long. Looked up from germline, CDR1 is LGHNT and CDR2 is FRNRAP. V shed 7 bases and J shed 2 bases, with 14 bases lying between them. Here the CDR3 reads CASAPSHGNYGYTF. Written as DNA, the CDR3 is TGTGCTAGTGCCCCCTCCCACGGAAACTATGGCTACACCTTC.

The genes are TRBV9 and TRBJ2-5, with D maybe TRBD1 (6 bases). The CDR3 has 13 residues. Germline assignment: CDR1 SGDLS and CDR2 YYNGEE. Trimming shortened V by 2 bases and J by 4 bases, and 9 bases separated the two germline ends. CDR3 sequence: CASSVSRGETQYF. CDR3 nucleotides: TGTGCCAGCAGCGTCTCCAGGGGAGAGACCCAGTACTTC.

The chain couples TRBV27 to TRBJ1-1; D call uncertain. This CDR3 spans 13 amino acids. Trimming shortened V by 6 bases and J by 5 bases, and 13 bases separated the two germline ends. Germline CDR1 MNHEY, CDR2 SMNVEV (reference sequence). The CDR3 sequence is CASREGDLTEAFF. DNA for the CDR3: TGTGCCAGCAGGGAGGGAGACTTAACTGAAGCTTTCTTT.

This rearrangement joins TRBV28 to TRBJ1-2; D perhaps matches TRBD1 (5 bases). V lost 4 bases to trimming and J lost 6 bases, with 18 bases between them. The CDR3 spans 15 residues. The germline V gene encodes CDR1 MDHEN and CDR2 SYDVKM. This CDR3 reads CASSYPGNALDGYTF. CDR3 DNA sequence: TGTGCCAGCAGTTATCCAGGGAACGCCCTAGATGGCTACACCTTC.